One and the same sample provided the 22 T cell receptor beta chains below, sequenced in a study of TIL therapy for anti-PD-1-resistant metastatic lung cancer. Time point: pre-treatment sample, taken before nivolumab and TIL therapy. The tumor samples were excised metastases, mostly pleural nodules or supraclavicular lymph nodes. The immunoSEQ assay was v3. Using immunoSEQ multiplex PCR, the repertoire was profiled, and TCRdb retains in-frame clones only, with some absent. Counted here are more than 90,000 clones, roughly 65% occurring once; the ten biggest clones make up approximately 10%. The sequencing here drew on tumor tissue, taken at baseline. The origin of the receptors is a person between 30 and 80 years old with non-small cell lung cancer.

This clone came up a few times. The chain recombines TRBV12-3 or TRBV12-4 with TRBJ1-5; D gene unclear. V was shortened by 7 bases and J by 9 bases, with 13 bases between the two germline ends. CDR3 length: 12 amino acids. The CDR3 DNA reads TGTGCCAGCAAGGGAATGGCTGGGCCCCAGCATTTT. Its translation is CASKGMAGPQHF.

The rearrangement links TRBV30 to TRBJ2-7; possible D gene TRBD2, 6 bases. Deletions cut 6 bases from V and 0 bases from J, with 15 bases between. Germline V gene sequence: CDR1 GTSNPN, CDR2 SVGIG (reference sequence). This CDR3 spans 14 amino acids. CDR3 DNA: TGTGCCTGTAAGGAGGGTTATAGCTCCTACGAGCAGTACTTC. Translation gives CACKEGYSSYEQYF.

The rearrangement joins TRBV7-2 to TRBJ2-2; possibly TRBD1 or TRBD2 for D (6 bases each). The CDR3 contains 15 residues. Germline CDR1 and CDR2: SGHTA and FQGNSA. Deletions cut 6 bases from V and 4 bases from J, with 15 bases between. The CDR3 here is CASRPGGQTTGELFF. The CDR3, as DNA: TGTGCCAGCAGGCCCGGGGGACAAACCACCGGGGAGCTGTTTTTT.

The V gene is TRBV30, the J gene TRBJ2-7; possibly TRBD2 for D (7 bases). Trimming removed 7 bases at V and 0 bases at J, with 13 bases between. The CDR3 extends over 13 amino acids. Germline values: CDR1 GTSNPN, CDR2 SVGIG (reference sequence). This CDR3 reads CASGGRRSYEQYF. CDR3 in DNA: TGTGCCTCGGGGGGCAGGCGCTCCTACGAGCAGTACTTC. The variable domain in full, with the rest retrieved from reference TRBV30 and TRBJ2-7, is SQTIHQWPATLVQPVGSPLSLECTVEGTSNPNLYWYRQAAGRGLQLLFYSVGIGQISSEVPQNLSASRPQDRQFILSSKKLLLSDSGFYLCASGGRRSYEQYFGPGTRLTVT.

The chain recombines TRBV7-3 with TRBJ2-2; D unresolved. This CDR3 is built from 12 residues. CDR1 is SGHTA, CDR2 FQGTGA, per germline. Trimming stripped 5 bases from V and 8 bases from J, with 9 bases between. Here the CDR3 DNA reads TGTGCCAGCAGCCAGACCGGGGGGGAGCTGTTTTTT. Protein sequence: CASSQTGGELFF. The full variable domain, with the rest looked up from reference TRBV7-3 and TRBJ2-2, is GAGVSQTPSNKVTEKGKYVELRCDPISGHTALYWYRQSLGQGPEFLIYFQGTGAADDSGLPNDRFFAVRPEGSVSTLKIQRTERGDSAVYLCASSQTGGELFFGEGSRLTVL.

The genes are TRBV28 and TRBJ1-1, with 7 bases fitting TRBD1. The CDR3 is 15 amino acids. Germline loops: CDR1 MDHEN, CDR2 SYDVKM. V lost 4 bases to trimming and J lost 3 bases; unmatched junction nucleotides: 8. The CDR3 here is CASSSPRGMDTEAFF. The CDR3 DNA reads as TGTGCCAGCAGTTCCCCCAGGGGGATGGACACTGAAGCTTTCTTT. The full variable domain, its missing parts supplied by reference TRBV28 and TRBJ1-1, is DVKVTQSSRYLVKRTGEKVFLECVQDMDHENMFWYRQDPGLGLRLIYFSYDVKMKEKGDIPEGYSVSREKKERFSLILESASTNQTSMYLCASSSPRGMDTEAFFGQGTRLTVV.

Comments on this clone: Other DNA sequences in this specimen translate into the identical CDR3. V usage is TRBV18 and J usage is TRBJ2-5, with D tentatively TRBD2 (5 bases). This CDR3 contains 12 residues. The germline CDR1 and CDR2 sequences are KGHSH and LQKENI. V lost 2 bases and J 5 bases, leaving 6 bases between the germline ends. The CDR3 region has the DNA TGTGCCAGCTCACCATCGGGGGAGACCCAGTACTTC. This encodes CASSPSGETQYF.

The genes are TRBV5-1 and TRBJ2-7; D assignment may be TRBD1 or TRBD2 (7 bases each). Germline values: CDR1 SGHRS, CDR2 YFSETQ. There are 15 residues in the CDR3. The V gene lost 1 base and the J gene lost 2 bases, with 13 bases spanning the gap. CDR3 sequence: CASSLKQGGPYEQYF. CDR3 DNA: TGCGCCAGCAGCTTGAAGCAGGGGGGGCCCTACGAGCAGTACTTC.

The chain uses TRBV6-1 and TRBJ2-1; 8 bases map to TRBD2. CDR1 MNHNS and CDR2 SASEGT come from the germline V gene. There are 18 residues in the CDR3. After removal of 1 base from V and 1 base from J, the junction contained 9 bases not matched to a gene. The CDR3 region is CASSEEASGRPSYNEQFF. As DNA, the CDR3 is TGTGCCAGCAGTGAAGAGGCTAGCGGGCGCCCTTCCTACAATGAGCAGTTCTTC.

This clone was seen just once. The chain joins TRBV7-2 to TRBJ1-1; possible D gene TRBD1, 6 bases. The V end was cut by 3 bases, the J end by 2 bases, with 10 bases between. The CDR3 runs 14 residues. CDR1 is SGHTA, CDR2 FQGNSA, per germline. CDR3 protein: CASSFQGTNTEAFF. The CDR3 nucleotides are TGTGCCAGCAGCTTTCAGGGGACAAACACTGAAGCTTTCTTT.

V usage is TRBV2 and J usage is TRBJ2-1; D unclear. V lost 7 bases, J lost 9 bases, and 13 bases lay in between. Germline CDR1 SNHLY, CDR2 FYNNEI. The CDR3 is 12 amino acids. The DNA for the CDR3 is TGTGCCAGCACCATACCGGTCCGTGAGCAGTTCTTC. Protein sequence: CASTIPVREQFF.

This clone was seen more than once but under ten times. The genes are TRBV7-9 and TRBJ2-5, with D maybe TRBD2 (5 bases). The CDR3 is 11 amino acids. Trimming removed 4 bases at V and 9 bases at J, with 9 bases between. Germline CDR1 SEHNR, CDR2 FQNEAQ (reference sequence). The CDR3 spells CASSSHGAQYF. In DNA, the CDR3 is TGTGCCAGCAGCTCTCACGGGGCCCAGTACTTC.

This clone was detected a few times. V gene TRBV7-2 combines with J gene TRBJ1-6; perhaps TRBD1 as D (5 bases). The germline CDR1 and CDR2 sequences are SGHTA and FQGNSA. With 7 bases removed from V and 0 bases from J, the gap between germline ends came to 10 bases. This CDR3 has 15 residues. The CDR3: CASNPDSSYNSPLHF. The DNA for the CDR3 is TGTGCCAGCAACCCTGACAGCTCCTATAATTCACCCCTCCACTTT.

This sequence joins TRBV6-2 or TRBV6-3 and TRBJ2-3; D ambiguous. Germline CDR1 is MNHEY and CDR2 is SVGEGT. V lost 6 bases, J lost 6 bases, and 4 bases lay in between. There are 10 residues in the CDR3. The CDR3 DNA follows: TGTGCCAGCAGCAAGGATACGCAGTATTTT. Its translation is CASSKDTQYF.

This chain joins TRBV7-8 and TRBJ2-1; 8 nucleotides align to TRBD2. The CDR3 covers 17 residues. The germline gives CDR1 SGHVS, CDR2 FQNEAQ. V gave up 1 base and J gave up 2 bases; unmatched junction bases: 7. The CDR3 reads CASSLGRGDRPYNEQFF. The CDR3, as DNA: TGTGCCAGCAGCTTAGGGCGGGGGGACCGACCCTACAATGAGCAGTTCTTC. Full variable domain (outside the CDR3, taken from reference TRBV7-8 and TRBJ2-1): GAGVSQSPRYKVAKRGQDVALRCDPISGHVSLFWYQQALGQGPEFLTYFQNEAQLDKSGLPSDRFFAERPEGSVSTLKIQRTQQEDSAVYLCASSLGRGDRPYNEQFFGPGTRLTVL.

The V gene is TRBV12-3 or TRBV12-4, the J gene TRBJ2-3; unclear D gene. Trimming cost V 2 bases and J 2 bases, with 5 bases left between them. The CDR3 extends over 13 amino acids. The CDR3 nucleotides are TGTGCCAGCAGTTTACCTCCCACAGATACGCAGTATTTT. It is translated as CASSLPPTDTQYF.

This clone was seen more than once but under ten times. CDR3 amino acids: CASSQVHRTSTDTQYF. The CDR3 bases are TGCGCCAGCAGCCAAGTACATCGGACTAGCACAGATACGCAGTATTTT. This chain links TRBV4-3 with TRBJ2-3; D is perhaps TRBD2 (5 bases). The V and J ends lost 1 base and 0 bases respectively, with 11 bases between them. The CDR3 is 16 amino acids. Germline CDR1 reads LGHNA; CDR2 reads YSLEER.

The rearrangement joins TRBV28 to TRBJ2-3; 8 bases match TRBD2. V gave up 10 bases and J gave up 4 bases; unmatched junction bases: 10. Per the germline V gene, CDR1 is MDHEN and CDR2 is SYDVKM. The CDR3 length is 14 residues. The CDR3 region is CAIRGTSNADTQYF. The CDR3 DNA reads TGTGCCATCAGAGGGACTAGTAATGCAGATACGCAGTATTTT.

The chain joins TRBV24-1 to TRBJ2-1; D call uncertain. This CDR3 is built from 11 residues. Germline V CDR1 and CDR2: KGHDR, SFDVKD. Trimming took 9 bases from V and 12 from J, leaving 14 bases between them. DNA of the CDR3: TGTGCCACCTCTATAAGCGACGTGCAGTTCTTC. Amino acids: CATSISDVQFF.

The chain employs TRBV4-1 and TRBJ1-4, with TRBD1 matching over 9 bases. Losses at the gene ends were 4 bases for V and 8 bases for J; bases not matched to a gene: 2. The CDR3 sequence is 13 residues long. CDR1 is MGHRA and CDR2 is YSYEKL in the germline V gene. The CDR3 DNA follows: TGCGCCAGCAGCCTCACAGGGGGCGAAAAACTGTTTTTT. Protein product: CASSLTGGEKLFF.

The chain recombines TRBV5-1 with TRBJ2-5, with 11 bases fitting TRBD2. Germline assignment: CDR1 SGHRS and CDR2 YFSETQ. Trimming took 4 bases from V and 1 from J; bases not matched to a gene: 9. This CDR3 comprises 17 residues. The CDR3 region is CASSRGGTSGTQETQYF. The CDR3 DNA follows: TGCGCCAGCAGCAGGGGCGGGACTAGCGGCACCCAAGAGACCCAGTACTTC.

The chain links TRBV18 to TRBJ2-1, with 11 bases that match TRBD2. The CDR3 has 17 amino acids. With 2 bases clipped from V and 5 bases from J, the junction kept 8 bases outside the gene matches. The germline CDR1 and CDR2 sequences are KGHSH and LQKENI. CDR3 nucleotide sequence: TGTGCCAGCTCACCAGCCACTAGCGGGGGCGATGACAATGAGCAGTTCTTC. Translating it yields CASSPATSGGDDNEQFF.